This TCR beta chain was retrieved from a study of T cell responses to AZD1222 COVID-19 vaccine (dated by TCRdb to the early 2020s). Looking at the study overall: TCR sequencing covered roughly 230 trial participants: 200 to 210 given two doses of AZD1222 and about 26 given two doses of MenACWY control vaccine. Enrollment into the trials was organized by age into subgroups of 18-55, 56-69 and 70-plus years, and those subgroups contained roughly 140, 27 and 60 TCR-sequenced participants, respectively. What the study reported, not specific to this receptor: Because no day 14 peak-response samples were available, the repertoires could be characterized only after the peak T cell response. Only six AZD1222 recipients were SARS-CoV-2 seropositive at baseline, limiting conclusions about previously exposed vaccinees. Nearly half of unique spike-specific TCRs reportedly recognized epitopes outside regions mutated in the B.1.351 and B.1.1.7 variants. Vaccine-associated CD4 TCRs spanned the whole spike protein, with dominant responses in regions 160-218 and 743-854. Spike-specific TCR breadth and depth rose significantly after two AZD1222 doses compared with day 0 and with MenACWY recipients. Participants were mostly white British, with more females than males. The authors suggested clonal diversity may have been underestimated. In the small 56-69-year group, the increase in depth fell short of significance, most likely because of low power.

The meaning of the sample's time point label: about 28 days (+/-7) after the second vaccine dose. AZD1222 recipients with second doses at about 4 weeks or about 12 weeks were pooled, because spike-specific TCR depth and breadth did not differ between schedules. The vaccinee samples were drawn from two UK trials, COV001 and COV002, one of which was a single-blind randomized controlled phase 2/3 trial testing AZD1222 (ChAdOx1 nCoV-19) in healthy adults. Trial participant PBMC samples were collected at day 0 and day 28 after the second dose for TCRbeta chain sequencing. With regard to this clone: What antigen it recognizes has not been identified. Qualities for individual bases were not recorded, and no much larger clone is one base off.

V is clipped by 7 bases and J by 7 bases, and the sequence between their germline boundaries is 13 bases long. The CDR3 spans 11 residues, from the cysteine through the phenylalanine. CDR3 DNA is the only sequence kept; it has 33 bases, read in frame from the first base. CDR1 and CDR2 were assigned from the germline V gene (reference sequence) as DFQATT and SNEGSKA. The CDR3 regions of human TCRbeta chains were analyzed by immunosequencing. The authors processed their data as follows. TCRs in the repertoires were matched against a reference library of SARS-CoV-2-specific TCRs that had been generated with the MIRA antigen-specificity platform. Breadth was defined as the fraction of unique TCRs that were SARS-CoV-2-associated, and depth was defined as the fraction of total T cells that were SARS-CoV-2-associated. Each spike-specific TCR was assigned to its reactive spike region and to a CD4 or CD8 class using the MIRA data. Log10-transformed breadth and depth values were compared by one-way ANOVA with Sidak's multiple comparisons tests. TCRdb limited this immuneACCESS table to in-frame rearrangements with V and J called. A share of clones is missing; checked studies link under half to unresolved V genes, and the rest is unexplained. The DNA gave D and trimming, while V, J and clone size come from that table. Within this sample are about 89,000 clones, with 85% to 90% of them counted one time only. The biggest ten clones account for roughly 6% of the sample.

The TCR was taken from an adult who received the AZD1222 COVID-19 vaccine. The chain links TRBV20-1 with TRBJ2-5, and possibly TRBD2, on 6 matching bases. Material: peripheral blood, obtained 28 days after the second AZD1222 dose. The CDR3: CSGGLGGTQYF. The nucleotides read TGCAGTGGGGGCCTGGGAGGGACCCAGTACTTC.